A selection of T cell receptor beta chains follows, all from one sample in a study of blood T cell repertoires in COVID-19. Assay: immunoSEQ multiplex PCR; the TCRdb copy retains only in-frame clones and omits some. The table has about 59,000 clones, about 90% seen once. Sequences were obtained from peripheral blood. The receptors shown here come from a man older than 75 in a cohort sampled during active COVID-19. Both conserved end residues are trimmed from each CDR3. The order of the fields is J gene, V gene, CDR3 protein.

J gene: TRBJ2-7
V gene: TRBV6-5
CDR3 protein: ASSTGRGRREQY

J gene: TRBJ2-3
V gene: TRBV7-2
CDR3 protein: ASSLVGAGTDTQY

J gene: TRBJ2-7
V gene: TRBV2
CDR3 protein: ASSDLGTAYEQY

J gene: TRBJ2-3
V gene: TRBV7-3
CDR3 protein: ASSLGGGATDTQY

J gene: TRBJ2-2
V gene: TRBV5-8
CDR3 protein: ASSPAWTGPNTGELF

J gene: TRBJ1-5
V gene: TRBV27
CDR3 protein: ASSFILVQGRVSQPQH

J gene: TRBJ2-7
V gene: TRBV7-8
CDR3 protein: ASSLTGTDLSYEQY

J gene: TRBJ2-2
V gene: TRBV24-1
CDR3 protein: ATSDHRGANTGELF

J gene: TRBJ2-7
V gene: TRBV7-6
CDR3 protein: ASSLAPDMVEQY

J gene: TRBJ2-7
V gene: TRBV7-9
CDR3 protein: ASSTWDFYEQY

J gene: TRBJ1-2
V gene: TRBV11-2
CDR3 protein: ASSLAGTGGGYGYT

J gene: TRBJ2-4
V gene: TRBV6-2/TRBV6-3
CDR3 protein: ASSYGLVSWSAKNIQY

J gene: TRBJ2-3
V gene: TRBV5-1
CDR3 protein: ASSYSGVPTDTQY

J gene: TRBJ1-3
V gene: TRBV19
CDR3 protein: ASNRGSSGNTIY

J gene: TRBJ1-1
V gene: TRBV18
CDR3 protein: ASSLRDRGRAF

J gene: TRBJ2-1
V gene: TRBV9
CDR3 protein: ASSVATGTYNEQF

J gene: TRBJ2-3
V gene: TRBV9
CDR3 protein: ASSASAGYTDTQY

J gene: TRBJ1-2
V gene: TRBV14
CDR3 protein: ASSQDTGIGGYT

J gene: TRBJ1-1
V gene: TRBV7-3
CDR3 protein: ASSMTPLNTEAF

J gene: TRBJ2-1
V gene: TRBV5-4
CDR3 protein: ASSGGRRSYNEQF

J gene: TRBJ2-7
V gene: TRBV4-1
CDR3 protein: ASSQEAPGGFSYEQY

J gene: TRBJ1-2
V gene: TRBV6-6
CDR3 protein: ASTSSSRDTYGYT

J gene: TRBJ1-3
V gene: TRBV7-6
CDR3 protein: ASSLEPQGTLYSGNTIY

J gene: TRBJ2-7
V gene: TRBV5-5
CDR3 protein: ASSLSVSYEQY

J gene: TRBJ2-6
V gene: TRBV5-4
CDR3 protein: ASSLAFQGSGANVLT

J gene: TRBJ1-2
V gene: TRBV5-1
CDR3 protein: ASSLKGVYGYT

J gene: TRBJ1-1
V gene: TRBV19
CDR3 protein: ASSIQSGKRAF

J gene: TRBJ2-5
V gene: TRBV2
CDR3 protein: ASRGGLAGEGTQY

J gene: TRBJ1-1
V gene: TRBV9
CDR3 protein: ASSVMNTEAF

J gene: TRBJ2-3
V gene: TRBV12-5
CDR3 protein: ASGSPDRDGTDTQY

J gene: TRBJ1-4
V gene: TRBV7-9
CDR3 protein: ASSLFGLDEKLF

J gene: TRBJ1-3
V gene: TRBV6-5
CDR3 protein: ASSRTGDSGNTIY

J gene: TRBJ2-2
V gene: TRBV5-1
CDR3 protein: ASRPGDTGELF

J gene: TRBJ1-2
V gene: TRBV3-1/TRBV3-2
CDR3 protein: ASGQPFYGYT

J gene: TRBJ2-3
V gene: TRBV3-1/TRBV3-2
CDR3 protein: ASSLLAGGSADTQY

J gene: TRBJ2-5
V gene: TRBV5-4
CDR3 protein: ASSFRSLQETQY

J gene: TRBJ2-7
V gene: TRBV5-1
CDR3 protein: ASSLAGGTGSYEQY

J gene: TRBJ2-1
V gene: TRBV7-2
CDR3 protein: ASSLNRDNEQF

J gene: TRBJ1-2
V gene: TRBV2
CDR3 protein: ASSDRVVNYGYT

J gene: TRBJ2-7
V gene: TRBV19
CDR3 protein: ASTAPPGQGAYEQY

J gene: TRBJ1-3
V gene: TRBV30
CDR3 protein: AWATGIAGNTIY

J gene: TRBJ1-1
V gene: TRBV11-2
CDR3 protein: ASSLGQSNTEAF

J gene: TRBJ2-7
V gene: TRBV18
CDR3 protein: ASSLWGQGATYEQY

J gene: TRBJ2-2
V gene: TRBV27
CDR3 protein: ASSPSNTGELF

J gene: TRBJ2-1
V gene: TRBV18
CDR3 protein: ASSPNDRGSSYNEQF